The rows below give T cell receptor beta chains drawn from one sample of a study of human CD8 memory T cell subsets. Each CDR3 protein gets one entry in TCRdb, which reprocessed the 5' RACE reads and gives no DNA. The repertoire table contains about 17,000 distinct CDR3 sequences. What was sequenced was CD8+ stem-like memory T cells (TSCM and TCM) sorted from PBMCs. The receptors derive from a human donor in good health. The CDR3 runs from the conserved cysteine through the conserved F or W. The order of the fields is J gene, clone size, V gene, CDR3 protein. Expanded clones get a size class; other rows say once, few or many, or leave the size out.

j_call: TRBJ1-2; clone_size: NA; v_call: TRBV27; cdr3_aa: CASRTYYGYTF
j_call: TRBJ1-1; clone_size: NA; v_call: TRBV15; cdr3_aa: CATSRDRGTSTEAFF
j_call: TRBJ2-7; clone_size: NA; v_call: TRBV10-3; cdr3_aa: CAISDGVRTYEQYF
j_call: TRBJ2-1; clone_size: NA; v_call: TRBV6-5; cdr3_aa: CASSYKFEGYNEQFF
j_call: TRBJ1-2; clone_size: NA; v_call: TRBV29-1; cdr3_aa: CSHEASNGYTF
j_call: TRBJ1-5; clone_size: NA; v_call: TRBV19; cdr3_aa: CASSLTYQPQHF
j_call: TRBJ2-3; clone_size: NA; v_call: TRBV7-9; cdr3_aa: CASSSGQGRTDTQYF
j_call: TRBJ1-2; clone_size: medium-sized; v_call: TRBV10-2; cdr3_aa: CASSEGLPDGYTF
j_call: TRBJ2-7; clone_size: medium-sized; v_call: TRBV28; cdr3_aa: CASTPGLTRRGLSYEQYF
j_call: TRBJ2-7; clone_size: NA; v_call: TRBV29-1; cdr3_aa: CSVEARTSGYEQYF
j_call: TRBJ2-7; clone_size: NA; v_call: TRBV3-1; cdr3_aa: CASSQRFGTQTYEQYF
j_call: TRBJ1-1; clone_size: NA; v_call: TRBV5-6; cdr3_aa: CASSFGRGVTFF
j_call: TRBJ2-3; clone_size: NA; v_call: TRBV29-1; cdr3_aa: CSVEEGRGHSTDTQYF
j_call: TRBJ2-2; clone_size: NA; v_call: TRBV5-1; cdr3_aa: CASSPNTGELFF
j_call: TRBJ1-3; clone_size: medium-sized; v_call: TRBV4-2; cdr3_aa: CASSPRDRVSGNTIYF
j_call: TRBJ2-2; clone_size: medium-sized; v_call: TRBV6-6; cdr3_aa: CASSSITSGGIIGELFF
j_call: TRBJ2-7; clone_size: NA; v_call: TRBV7-8; cdr3_aa: CASSTGVGLDEQYF
j_call: TRBJ1-4; clone_size: NA; v_call: TRBV7-7; cdr3_aa: CASSPSGATNEKLFF
j_call: TRBJ1-2; clone_size: NA; v_call: TRBV10-3; cdr3_aa: CAISEASTGRMYGYTF
j_call: TRBJ2-1; clone_size: NA; v_call: TRBV20-1; cdr3_aa: CSAIRRLSSYNEQFF
j_call: TRBJ2-1; clone_size: NA; v_call: TRBV6-5; cdr3_aa: CASSTGQGDYNEQFF
j_call: TRBJ2-1; clone_size: NA; v_call: TRBV21-1; cdr3_aa: CATHLGGDRGEFF
j_call: TRBJ2-4; clone_size: NA; v_call: TRBV20-1; cdr3_aa: CSARDLGQAKNIQYF
j_call: TRBJ2-5; clone_size: NA; v_call: TRBV7-6; cdr3_aa: CASSLAARQETQYF
j_call: TRBJ2-3; clone_size: NA; v_call: TRBV20-1; cdr3_aa: CSARDLGLASGTDTQYF
j_call: TRBJ2-3; clone_size: medium-sized; v_call: TRBV7-2; cdr3_aa: CASSLILQSTDTQYF
j_call: TRBJ2-3; clone_size: NA; v_call: TRBV13; cdr3_aa: CASSRADTDTQYF
j_call: TRBJ2-7; clone_size: NA; v_call: TRBV3-1; cdr3_aa: CASSQDASTYEQYF
j_call: TRBJ2-7; clone_size: NA; v_call: TRBV20-1; cdr3_aa: CSAQGTSYEQYF
j_call: TRBJ2-3; clone_size: NA; v_call: TRBV10-3; cdr3_aa: CAISEALLQGSTDTQYF
j_call: TRBJ2-7; clone_size: NA; v_call: TRBV5-5; cdr3_aa: CASSWGTDSYEQYF
j_call: TRBJ1-5; clone_size: NA; v_call: TRBV28; cdr3_aa: CASRTDGSNQPQHF
j_call: TRBJ2-1; clone_size: NA; v_call: TRBV29-1; cdr3_aa: CSVEGLAGAASSYNEQFF
j_call: TRBJ1-1; clone_size: NA; v_call: TRBV4-2; cdr3_aa: CASSPPGRRVDTEAFF
j_call: TRBJ2-7; clone_size: medium-sized; v_call: TRBV9; cdr3_aa: CASSLGGGTYEQYF
j_call: TRBJ2-7; clone_size: medium-sized; v_call: TRBV5-1; cdr3_aa: CASSLTGPGGEQYF
j_call: TRBJ1-1; clone_size: NA; v_call: TRBV5-1; cdr3_aa: CASSLVYGGSDTEAFF
j_call: TRBJ2-1; clone_size: NA; v_call: TRBV7-9; cdr3_aa: CASSSGPDNEQFF
j_call: TRBJ2-2; clone_size: NA; v_call: TRBV11-3; cdr3_aa: CASSLDLGQGRDTGELFF
j_call: TRBJ1-1; clone_size: NA; v_call: TRBV9; cdr3_aa: CASSVETDTEAFF
j_call: TRBJ2-2; clone_size: NA; v_call: TRBV7-9; cdr3_aa: CASSAPGRAGELFF
j_call: TRBJ1-1; clone_size: NA; v_call: TRBV5-5; cdr3_aa: CASSFRNFPRTTEAFF
j_call: TRBJ1-6; clone_size: NA; v_call: TRBV9; cdr3_aa: CASSVGRPYNSPLHF
j_call: TRBJ1-3; clone_size: NA; v_call: TRBV9; cdr3_aa: CASSQHDGRNTIYF
j_call: TRBJ2-1; clone_size: NA; v_call: TRBV29-1; cdr3_aa: CSVGTDSYNEQFF
j_call: TRBJ1-1; clone_size: NA; v_call: TRBV27; cdr3_aa: CASSVIRDREVTEAFF
j_call: TRBJ1-1; clone_size: medium-sized; v_call: TRBV28; cdr3_aa: CASSSGETEAFF
j_call: TRBJ2-3; clone_size: NA; v_call: TRBV2; cdr3_aa: CASTLDREDTQYF
j_call: TRBJ2-1; clone_size: NA; v_call: TRBV14; cdr3_aa: CASSQDDDREYEQFF
j_call: TRBJ2-1; clone_size: NA; v_call: TRBV12-3/TRBV12-4; cdr3_aa: CASSRGQNEQFF